This TCR beta chain originates from a study of post-analysis software for immune sequencing data. Study findings and constraints: Significantly lower normalized Chao1 diversity was seen in multiple sclerosis patients than in controls. Same-batch preparations were strongly co-clustered by F measure.

Unique-molecular-identifier-tagged TCR beta cDNA libraries were used. Yield was 450,000 to 650,000 cDNA molecules from 1 to 10 million T cells. TCRdb ran MiXCR on the PCR reads and lists one entry per CDR3 protein. There are approximately 250,000 distinct CDR3 sequences in the sample; about 40% occur only once, and less than 6% lies in the top ten. This clonotype was seen a handful of times. What it binds is not known. This receptor was taken from a girl aged 10 to 17 with multiple sclerosis. The source material was blood.

The CDR3 sequence: CSARDLGGRGTEAFF. The CDR3 DNA sequence: TGCAGTGCTAGAGATCTCGGGGGGCGCGGCACTGAAGCTTTCTTT. The chain couples TRBV20-1 to TRBJ1-1; D may be TRBD1 (6 bases). Trimming removed 0 bases from V and 4 bases from J, with 15 bases in between. Per germline, CDR1 DFQATT and CDR2 SNEGSKA (reference sequence). The CDR3 has 15 amino acids.